This TCR beta chain came from a study of T-cell reconstitution after alpha-beta-depleted transplantation in children. The study's findings and limits: Among T cells one year after transplant, newly produced cells accounted for most counts and diversity.

Unique molecular identifiers tagged the TCRbeta library. TCRdb reprocessed the PCR reads with MiXCR, giving one entry per CDR3 protein. The sample contains around 700,000 distinct CDR3 sequences, about 12% of which appear only once. The table lists this clonotype with many counts. Its antigen is not known. The CDR3 contains 16 residues. The trim removed 4 bases at V and 6 bases at J, leaving 7 bases unmatched. Germline CDR1 and CDR2: SGHRS and YFSETQ. The sample here was PBMCs, taken before TCRalphabeta/CD19-depleted stem cell transplant. This sequence joins TRBV5-1 and TRBJ2-2; the match to TRBD2 covers 12 bases. The sequence was collected from a girl aged 2 to 9 with congenital amegakaryocytic thrombocytopenia, due to receive a stem cell transplant. The CDR3, as DNA: TGCGCCAGCAGCCTCCGACTAGCGGGAGACGCCGGGGAGCTGTTTTTT. Protein product: CASSLRLAGDAGELFF.